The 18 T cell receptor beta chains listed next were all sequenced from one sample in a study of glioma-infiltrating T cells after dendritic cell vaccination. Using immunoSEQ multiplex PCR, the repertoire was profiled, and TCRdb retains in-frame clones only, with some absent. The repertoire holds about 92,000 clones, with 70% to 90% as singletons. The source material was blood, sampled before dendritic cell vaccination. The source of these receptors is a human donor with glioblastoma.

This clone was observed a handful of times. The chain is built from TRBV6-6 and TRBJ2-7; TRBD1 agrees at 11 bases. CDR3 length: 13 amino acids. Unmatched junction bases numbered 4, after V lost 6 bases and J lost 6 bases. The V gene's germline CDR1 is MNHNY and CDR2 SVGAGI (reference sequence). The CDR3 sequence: CASSYGTGGEQYF. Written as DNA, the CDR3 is TGTGCCAGCAGCTATGGGACAGGGGGCGAGCAGTACTTC.

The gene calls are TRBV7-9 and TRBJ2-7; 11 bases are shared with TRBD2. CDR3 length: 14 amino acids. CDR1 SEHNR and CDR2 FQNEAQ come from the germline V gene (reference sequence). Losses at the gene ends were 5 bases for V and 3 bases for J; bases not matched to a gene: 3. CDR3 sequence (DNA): TGTGCCAGCAGCGCCGGGACTAGCGGCTACGAGCAGTACTTC. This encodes CASSAGTSGYEQYF.

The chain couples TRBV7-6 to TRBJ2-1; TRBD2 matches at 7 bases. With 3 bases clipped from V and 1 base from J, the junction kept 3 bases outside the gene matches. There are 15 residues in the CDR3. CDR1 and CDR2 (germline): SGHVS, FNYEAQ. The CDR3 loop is CASSLGGGSYNEQFF. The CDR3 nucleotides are TGTGCCAGCAGCTTGGGCGGGGGTTCCTACAATGAGCAGTTCTTC.

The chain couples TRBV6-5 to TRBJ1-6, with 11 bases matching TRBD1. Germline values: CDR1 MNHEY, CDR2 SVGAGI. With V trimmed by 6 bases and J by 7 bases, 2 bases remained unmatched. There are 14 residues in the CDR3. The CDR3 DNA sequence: TGTGCCAGCAGAAGGGACAGGGGGAATTCACCCCTCCACTTT. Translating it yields CASRRDRGNSPLHF.

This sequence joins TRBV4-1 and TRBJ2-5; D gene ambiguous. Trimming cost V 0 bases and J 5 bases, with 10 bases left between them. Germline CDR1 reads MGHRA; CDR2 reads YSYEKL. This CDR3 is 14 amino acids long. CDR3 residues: CASSQDERRETQYF. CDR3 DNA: TGCGCCAGCAGCCAAGACGAGCGCCGGGAGACCCAGTACTTC.

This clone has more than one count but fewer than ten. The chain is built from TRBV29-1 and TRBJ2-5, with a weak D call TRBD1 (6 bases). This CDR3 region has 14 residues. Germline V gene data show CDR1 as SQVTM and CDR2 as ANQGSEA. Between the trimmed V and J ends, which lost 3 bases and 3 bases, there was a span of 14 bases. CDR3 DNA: TGCAGCGTTGATCCCGGACAGCAAAAAGAGACCCAGTACTTC. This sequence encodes CSVDPGQQKETQYF.

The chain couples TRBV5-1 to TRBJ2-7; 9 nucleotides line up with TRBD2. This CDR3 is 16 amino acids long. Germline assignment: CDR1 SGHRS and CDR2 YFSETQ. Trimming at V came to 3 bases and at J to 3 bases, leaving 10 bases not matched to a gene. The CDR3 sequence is CASSSGVSGRIYEQYF. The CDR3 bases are TGCGCCAGCAGCTCCGGGGTTAGCGGGAGAATCTACGAGCAGTACTTC.

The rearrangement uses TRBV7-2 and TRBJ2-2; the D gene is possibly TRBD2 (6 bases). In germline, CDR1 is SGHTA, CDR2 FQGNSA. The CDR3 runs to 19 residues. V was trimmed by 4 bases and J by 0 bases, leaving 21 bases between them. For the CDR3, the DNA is TGTGCCAGCAGCTCCCCAAGGCAGAGGGAGGCGTCGAACACCGGGGAGCTGTTTTTT. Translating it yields CASSSPRQREASNTGELFF.

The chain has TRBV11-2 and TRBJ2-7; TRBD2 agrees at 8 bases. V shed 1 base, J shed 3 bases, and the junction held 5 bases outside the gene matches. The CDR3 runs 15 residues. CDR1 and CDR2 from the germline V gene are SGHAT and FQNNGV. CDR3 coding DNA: TGTGCCAGCAGCTTAGTGCCCGGGGGGGGCTACGAGCAGTACTTC. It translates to CASSLVPGGGYEQYF.

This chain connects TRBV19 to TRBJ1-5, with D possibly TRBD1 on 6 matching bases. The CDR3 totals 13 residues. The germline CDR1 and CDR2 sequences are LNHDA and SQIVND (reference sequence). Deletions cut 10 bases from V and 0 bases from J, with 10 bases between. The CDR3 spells CATDRSSNQPQHF. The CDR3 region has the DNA TGTGCCACCGACAGGAGTAGCAATCAGCCCCAGCATTTT.

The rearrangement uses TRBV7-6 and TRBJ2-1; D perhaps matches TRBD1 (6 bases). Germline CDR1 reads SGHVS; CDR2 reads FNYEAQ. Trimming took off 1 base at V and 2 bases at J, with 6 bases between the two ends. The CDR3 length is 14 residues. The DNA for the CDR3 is TGTGCCAGCAGCTTAGGGGGGCCCTACAATGAGCAGTTCTTC. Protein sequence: CASSLGGPYNEQFF.

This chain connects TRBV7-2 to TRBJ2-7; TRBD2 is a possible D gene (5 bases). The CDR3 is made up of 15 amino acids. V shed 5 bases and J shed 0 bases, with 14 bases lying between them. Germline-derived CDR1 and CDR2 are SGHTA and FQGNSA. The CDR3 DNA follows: TGTGCCAGCAGCCCTCGAGCGGTACTCTCCTACGAGCAGTACTTC. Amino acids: CASSPRAVLSYEQYF. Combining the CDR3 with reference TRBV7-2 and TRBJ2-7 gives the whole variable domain GAGVSQSPSNKVTEKGKDVELRCDPISGHTALYWYRQSLGQGLEFLIYFQGNSAPDKSGLPSDRFSAERTGGSVSTLTIQRTQQEDSAVYLCASSPRAVLSYEQYFGPGTRLTVT.

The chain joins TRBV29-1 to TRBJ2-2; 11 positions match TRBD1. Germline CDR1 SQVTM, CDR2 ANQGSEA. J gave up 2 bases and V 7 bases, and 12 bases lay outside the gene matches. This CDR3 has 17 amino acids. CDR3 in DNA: TGCAGCGCCAAGAGGGGTGGGACAGGGGGTAACACCGGGGAGCTGTTTTTT. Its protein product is CSAKRGGTGGNTGELFF.

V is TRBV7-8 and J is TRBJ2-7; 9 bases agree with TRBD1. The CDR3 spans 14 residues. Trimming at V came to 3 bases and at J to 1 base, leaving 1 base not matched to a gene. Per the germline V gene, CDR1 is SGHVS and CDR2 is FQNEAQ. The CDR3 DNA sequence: TGTGCCAGCAGCTTGGGGACAGGGTCCTACGAGCAGTACTTC. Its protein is CASSLGTGSYEQYF.

The DNA for the CDR3 is TGTGCCAGCAGCGTAGGGGCAGGGTCAAAGTTAGAGACCCAGTACTTC. It yields the protein CASSVGAGSKLETQYF. This chain joins TRBV9 and TRBJ2-5; D might be TRBD1 (5 bases). The V end lost 0 bases, the J end lost 4 bases, and 16 bases lay between the germline ends. Germline values: CDR1 SGDLS, CDR2 YYNGEE. The CDR3 is 16 residues long.

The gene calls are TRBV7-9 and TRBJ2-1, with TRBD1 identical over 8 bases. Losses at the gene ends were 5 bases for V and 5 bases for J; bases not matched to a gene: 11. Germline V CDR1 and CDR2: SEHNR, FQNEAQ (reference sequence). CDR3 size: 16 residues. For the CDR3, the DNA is TGTGCCAGCAGCAATTACGCGGACAGGGTACACAATGAGCAGTTCTTC. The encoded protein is CASSNYADRVHNEQFF. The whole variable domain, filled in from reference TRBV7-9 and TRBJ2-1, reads DTGVSQNPRHKITKRGQNVTFRCDPISEHNRLYWYRQTLGQGPEFLTYFQNEAQLEKSRLLSDRFSAERPKGSFSTLEIQRTEQGDSAMYLCASSNYADRVHNEQFFGPGTRLTVL.

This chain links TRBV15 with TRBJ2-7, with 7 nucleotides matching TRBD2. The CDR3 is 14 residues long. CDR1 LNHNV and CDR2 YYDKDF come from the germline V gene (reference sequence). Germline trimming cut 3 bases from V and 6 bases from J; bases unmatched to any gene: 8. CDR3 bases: TGTGCCACCAGCAGCGGGACTAAACTGTTCGAGCAGTACTTC. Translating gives CATSSGTKLFEQYF.

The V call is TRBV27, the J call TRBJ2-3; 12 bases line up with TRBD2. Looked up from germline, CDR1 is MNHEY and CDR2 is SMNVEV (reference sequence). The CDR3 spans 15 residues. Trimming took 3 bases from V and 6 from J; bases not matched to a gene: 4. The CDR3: CASSLSGLAGDTQYF. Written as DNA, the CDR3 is TGTGCCAGCAGTTTGTCGGGACTAGCGGGTGATACGCAGTATTTT.